This T cell receptor beta chain was recorded in a study of blood T cell repertoires in COVID-19. Study details: Samples came from the United States, Italy and Spain, spanning acute and convalescent COVID-19.

This clone was seen once. Source study methods: Reference gene primer amplification yielded estimated nucleated cell counts. The data were produced by immunoSEQ multiplex PCR, yet TCRdb's version contains in-frame clones alone and is incomplete. Clonal size and the V and J genes are those of that table, whereas D and trimming came from the DNA. The sample records about 160,000 clones, 85% being singletons. CDR1 and CDR2 from the germline V gene are SGHAT and FQDESV (reference sequence). The CDR3 runs to 15 residues. V gave up 2 bases and J gave up 1 base; unmatched junction bases: 4. The TCR comes from a human donor with acute or convalescent COVID-19. The donor label of this sample is uncertain. Sequencing input: peripheral blood. The V and J genes are TRBV11-1 and TRBJ1-1; 7 nucleotides align to TRBD1. The CDR3 loop reads CASSLIRTGNTEAFF. CDR3 nucleotide sequence: TGTGCCAGCAGCTTAATAAGGACAGGGAACACTGAAGCTTTCTTT.